This T cell receptor (beta chain) originates from a study of T cell changes during pregnancy in multiple sclerosis. Deletions cut 5 bases from V and 6 bases from J, with 19 bases between. CDR1 and CDR2 from the germline V gene are WSHSY and SAAADI. There are 15 residues in the CDR3. The assay was immunoSEQ multiplex PCR, and TCRdb's table has in-frame clones only and misses some. This table holds 85,000 to 130,000 clones, about 90% found once. The TCR sequence derives from a female donor with multiple sclerosis, enrolled in a pregnancy study. This chain joins TRBV10-2 and TRBJ1-1, with D possibly matching TRBD1 (5 bases). The sample was peripheral blood, taken before pregnancy. CDR3 nucleotide sequence: TGCGCCAGCAGTCCCTGGGGCAGCCTAAGCGCTGAAGCTTTCTTT. Protein: CASSPWGSLSAEAFF.